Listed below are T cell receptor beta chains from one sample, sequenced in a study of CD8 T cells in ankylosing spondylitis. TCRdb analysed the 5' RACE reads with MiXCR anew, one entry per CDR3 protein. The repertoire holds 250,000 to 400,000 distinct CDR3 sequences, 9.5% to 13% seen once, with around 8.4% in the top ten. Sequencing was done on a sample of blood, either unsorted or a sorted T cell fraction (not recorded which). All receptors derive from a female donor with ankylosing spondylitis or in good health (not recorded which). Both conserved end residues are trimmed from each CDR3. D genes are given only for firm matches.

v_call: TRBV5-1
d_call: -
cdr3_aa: ASSSRVGQPQH

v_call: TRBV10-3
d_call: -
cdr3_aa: AIRENTEAF

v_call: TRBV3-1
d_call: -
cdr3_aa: ASSQKKVQGTTETQY

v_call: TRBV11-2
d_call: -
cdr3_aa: ASSLAAGHSYEQY

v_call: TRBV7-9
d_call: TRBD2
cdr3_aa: ASSPPGTSGGEQF

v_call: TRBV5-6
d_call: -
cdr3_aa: ASSPGGGNGANVLT

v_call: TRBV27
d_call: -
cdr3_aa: ASSLSLRRGPYNEQF

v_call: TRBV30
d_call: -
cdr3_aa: AWSVPQRGGRKNIQY

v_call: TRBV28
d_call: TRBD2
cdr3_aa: ASSLAAGVTDTQY

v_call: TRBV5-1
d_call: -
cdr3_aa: ASSLDSGQETQY

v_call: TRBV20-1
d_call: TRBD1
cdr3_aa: SARQGSSGNTIY

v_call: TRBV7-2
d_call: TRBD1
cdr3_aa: ASSLGAATGGYEQY

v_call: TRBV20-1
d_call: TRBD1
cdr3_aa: SATSGTGYGYT

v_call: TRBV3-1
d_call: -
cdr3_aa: ASSRLAGSTDTQY

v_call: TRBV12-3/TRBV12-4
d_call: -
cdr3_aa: ASSPGGTGTGTEAF

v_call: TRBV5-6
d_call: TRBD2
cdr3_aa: ASSLAGGSGRGNEQF

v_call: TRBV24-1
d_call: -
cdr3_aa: ATSDLFTDTQY

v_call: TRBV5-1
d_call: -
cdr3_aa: ASSDGPSGEQY

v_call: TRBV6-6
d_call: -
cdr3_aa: ASRMGGPGTQY

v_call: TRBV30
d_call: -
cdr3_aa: AWKFAREQF

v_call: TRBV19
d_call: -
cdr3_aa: ASSTRGRNSGANVLT

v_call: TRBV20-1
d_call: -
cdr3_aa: SASKGGLLNEKLF

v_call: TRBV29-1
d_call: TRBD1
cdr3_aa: SANRGDEQF

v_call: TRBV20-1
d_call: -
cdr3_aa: SAPGPYSYEQY

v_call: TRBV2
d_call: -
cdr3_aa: ASSGGQSAFFDYGYT

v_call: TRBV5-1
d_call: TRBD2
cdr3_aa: ASGSFGFGAGGYNEQF

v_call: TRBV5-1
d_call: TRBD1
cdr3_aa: ASSTGTGETYEQY

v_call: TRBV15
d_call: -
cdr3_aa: ATSRDMSEHEQF

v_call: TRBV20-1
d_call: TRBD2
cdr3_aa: SATSGSPYNEQF

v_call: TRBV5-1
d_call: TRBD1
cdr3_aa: ASGPTGGGMNEQF

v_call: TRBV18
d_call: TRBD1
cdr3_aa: ASSPQTGVDYEQY

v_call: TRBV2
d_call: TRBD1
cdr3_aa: ASSRLEPGQGVTGELF

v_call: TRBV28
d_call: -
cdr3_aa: ASSAPPYNEQF

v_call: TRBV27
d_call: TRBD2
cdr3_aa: ASSPWTSHEQY

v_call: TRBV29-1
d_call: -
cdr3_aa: SAGGKSDGYT

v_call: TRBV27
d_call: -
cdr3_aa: ASRVGTGWYGYT

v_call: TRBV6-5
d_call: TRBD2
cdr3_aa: ASSYSGLAVPDTQY

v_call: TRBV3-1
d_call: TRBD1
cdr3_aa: ASSRQGAGELF

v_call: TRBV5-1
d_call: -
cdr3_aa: ASTRTENTGELF

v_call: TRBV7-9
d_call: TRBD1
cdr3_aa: ASSLAGQGSSDGYT

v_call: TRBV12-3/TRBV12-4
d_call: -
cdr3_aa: ASSLARSEQF

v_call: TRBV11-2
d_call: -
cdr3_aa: ASSRRGRERGSTDTQY

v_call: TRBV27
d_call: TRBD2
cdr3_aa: ASSPPYWAGGNNEQF

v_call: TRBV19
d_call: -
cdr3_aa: ASSMGGGLLNRDEQY

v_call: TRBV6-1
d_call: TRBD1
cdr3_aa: ASTGTGLNEQY

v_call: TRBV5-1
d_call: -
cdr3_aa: ASSLGVGRFDGYT

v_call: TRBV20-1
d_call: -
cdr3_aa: SAGPVRGEASGNYGYT

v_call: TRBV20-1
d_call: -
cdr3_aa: SARGGGNTGELF

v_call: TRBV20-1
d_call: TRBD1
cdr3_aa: SARTTGKTDSHMETQY

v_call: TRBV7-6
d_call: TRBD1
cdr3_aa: ASSLYRGRGETQY

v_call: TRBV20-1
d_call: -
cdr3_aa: SASQDQADEQY

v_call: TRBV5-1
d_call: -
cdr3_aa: ASSPLERTRSGGQY

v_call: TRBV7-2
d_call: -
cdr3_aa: ASSLGLGQVSYEQY

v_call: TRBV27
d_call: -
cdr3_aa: ASSLWQGAEKLF

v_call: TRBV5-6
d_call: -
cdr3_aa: ASSFKTSGQGSYEQY